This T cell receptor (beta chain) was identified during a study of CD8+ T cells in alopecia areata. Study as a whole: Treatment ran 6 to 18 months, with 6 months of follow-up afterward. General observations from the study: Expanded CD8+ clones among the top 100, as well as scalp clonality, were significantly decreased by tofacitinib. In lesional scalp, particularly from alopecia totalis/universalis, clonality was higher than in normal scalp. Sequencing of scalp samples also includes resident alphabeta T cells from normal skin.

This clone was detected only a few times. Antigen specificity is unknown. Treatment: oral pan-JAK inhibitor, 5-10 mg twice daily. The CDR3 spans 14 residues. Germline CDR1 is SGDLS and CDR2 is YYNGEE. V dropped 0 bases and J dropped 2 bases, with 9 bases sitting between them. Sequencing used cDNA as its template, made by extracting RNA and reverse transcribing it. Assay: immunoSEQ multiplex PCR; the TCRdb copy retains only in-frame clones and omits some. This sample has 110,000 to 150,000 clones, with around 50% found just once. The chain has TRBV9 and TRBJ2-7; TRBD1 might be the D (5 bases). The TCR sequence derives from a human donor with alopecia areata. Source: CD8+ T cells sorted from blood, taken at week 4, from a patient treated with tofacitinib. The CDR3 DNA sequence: TGTGCCAGCAGCGTAGGATCGGACACCTACGAGCAGTACTTC. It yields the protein CASSVGSDTYEQYF.